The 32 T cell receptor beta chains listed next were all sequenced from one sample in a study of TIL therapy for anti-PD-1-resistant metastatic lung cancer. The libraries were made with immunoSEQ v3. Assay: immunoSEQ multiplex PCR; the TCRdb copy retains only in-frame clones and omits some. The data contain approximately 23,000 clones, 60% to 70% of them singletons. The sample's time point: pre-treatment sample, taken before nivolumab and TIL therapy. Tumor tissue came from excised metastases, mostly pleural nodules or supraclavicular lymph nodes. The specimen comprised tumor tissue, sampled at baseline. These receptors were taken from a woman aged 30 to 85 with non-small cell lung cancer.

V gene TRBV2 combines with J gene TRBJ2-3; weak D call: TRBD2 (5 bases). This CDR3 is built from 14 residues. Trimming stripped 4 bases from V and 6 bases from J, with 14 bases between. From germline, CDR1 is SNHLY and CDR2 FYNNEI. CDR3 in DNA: TGTGCCAGCAGTGTTGTAGCGAGTAGTGATACGCAGTATTTT. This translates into CASSVVASSDTQYF. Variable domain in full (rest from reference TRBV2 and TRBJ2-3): EPEVTQTPSHQVTQMGQEVILRCVPISNHLYFYWYRQILGQKVEFLVSFYNNEISEKSEIFDDQFSVERPDGSNFTLKIRSTKLEDSAMYFCASSVVASSDTQYFGPGTRLTVL.

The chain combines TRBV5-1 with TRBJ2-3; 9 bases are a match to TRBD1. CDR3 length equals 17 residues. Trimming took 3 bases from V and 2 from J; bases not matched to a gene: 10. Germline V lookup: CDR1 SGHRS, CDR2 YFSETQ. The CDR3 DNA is TGCGCCAGCAGCTCTACTGGACAGGGGTCCCCCACAGATACGCAGTATTTT. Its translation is CASSSTGQGSPTDTQYF.

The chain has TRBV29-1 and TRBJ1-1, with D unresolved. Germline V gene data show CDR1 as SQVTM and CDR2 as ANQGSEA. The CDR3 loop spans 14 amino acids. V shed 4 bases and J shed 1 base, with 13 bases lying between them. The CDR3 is CSVVSGRANTEAFF. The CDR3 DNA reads TGCAGCGTTGTGTCGGGTAGGGCGAACACTGAAGCTTTCTTT.

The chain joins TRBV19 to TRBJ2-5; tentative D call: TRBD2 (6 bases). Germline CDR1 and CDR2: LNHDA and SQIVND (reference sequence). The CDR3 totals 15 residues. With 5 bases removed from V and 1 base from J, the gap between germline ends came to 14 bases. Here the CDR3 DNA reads TGTGCCAGTAGTCGGGGGTATTGGTCCCAAGAGACCCAGTACTTC. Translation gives CASSRGYWSQETQYF.

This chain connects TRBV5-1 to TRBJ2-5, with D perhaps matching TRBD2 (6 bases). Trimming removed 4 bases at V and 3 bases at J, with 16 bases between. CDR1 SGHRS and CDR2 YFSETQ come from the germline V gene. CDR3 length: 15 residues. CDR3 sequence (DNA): TGCGCCAGCAGCCCGGGACTTCTTGGAAAAGAGACCCAGTACTTC. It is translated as CASSPGLLGKETQYF.

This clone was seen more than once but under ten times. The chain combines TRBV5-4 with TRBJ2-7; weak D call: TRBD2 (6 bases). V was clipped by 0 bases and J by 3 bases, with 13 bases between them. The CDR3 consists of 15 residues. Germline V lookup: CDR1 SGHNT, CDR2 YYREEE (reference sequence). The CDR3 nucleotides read TGTGCCAGCAGCTTGGGGGGGGAGCAGGGCTACGAGCAGTACTTC. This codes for CASSLGGEQGYEQYF.

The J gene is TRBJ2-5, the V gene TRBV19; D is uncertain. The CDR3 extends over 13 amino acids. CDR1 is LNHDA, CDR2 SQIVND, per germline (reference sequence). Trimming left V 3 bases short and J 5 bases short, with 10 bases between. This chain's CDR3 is CASSIQLGETQYF. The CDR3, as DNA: TGTGCCAGTAGTATCCAGTTGGGGGAGACCCAGTACTTC.

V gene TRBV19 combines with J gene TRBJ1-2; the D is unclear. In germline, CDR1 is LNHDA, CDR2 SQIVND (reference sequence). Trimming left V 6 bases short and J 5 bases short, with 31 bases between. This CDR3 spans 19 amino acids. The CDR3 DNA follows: TGTGCCAGTAGGGTTTCGTTGGTTTTCTGCCGGTGTCGGGTTTATGGCTACACCTTC. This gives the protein CASRVSLVFCRCRVYGYTF.

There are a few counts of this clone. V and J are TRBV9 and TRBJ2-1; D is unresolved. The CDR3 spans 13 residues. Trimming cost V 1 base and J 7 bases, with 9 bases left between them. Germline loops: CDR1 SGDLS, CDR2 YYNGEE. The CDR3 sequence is CASSVSPVNEQFF. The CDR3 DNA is TGTGCCAGCAGCGTATCGCCCGTGAATGAGCAGTTCTTC.

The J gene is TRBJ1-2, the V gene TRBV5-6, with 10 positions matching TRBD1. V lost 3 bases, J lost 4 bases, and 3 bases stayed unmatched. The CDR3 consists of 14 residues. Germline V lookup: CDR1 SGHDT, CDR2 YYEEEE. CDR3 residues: CASSSWDRGYGYTF. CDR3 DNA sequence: TGTGCCAGCAGCTCCTGGGACAGGGGCTATGGCTACACCTTC.

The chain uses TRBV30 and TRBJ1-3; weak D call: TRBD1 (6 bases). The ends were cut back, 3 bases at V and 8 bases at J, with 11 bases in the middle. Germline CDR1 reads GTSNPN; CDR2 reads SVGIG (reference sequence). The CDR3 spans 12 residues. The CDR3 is CAWSRGGDTIYF. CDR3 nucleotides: TGTGCCTGGAGCCGAGGGGGGGACACCATATATTTT.

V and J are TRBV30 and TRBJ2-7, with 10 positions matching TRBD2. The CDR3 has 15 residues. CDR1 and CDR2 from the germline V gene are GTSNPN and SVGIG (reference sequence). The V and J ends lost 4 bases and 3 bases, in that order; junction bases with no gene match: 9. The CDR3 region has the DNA TGTGCCTGGAAGGCTCCGGGACTAGCGTTCTACGAGCAGTACTTC. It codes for CAWKAPGLAFYEQYF. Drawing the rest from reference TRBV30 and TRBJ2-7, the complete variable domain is SQTIHQWPATLVQPVGSPLSLECTVEGTSNPNLYWYRQAAGRGLQLLFYSVGIGQISSEVPQNLSASRPQDRQFILSSKKLLLSDSGFYLCAWKAPGLAFYEQYFGPGTRLTVT.

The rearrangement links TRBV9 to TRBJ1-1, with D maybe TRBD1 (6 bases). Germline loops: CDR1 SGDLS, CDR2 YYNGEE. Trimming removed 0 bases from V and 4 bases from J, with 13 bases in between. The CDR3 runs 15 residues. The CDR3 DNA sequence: TGTGCCAGCAGCGTAGTGACAGGTCCGAGCACTGAAGCTTTCTTT. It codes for CASSVVTGPSTEAFF.

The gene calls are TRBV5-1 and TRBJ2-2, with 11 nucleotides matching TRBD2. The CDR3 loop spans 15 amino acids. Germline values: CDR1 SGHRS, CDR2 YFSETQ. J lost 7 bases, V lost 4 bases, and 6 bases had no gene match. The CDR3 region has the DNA TGCGCCAGCAGCCCGACTAGCGGGAACGGCGGGGAGCTGTTTTTT. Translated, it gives CASSPTSGNGGELFF.

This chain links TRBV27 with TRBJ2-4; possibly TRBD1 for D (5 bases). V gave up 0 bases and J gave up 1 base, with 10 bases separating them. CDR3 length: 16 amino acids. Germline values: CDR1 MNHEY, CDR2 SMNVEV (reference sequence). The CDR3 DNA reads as TGTGCCAGCAGTTTATCGGTAGGGGTGGCCAAAAACATTCAGTACTTC. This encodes CASSLSVGVAKNIQYF.

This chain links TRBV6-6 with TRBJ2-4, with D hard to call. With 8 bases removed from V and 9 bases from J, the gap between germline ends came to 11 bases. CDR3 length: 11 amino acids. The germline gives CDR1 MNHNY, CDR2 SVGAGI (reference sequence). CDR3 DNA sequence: TGTGCCAGCGCTCTGAAGAGCATTCAGTACTTC. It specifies CASALKSIQYF.

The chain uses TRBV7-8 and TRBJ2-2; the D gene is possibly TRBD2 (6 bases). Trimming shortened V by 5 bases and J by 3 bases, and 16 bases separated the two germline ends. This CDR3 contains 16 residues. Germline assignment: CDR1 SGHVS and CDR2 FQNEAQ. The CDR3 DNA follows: TGTGCCAGCAGCAAAGCGGGCGGGGTGGACACCGGGGAGCTGTTTTTT. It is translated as CASSKAGGVDTGELFF.

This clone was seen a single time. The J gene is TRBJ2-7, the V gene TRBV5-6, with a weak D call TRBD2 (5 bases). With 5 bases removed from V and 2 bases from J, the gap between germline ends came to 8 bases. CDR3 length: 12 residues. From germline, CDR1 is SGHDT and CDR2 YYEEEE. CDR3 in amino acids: CASRAGTYEQYF. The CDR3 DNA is TGTGCCAGCAGGGCCGGGACCTACGAGCAGTACTTC.

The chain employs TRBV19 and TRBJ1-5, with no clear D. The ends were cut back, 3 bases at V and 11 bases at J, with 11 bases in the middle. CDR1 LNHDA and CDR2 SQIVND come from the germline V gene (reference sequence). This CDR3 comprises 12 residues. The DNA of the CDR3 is TGTGCCAGTAGTATGGGGATCTCGACCCAGCATTTT. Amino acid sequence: CASSMGISTQHF.

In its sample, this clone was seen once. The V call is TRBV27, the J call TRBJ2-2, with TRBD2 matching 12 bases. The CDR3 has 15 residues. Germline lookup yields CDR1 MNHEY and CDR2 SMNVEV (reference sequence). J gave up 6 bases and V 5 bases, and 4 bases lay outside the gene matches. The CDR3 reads CASSLTSGSAGELFF. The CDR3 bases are TGTGCCAGCAGTCTGACTAGCGGGAGCGCCGGGGAGCTGTTTTTT.

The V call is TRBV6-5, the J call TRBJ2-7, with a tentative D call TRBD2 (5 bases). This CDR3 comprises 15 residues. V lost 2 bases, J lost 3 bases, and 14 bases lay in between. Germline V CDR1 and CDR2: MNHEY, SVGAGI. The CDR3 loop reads CASSYGGPKGYEQYF. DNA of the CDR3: TGTGCCAGCAGTTACGGAGGACCTAAGGGCTACGAGCAGTACTTC.

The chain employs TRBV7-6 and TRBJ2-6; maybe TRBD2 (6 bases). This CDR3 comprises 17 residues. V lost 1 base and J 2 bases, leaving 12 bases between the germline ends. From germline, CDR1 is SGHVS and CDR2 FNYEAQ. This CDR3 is CASSLEAGAAGANVLTF. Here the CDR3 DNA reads TGTGCCAGCAGCTTAGAAGCGGGCGCCGCTGGGGCCAACGTCCTGACTTTC.

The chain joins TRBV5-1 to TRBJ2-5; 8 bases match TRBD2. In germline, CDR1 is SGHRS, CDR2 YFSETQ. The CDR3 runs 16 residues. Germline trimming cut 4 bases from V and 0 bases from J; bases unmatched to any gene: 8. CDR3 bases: TGCGCCAGCAGCGTCGGGACTAGAGCGTACCAAGAGACCCAGTACTTC. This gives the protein CASSVGTRAYQETQYF.

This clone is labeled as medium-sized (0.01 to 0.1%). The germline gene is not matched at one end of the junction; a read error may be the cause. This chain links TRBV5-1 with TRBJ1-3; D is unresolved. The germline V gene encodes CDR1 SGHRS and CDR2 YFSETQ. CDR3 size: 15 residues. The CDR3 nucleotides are TGCGCCAGCAGCCCTTTCCAATTGACTGGGAACACCATATATTTT. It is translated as CASSPFQLTGNTIYF.

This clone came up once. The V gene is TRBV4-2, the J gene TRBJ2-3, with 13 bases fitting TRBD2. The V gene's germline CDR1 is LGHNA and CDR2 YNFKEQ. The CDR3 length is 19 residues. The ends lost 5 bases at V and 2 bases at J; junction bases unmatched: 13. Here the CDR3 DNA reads TGTGCCAGCAGCACTACCGGGACTAGCGGGATCGGGGTCACAGATACGCAGTATTTT. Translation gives CASSTTGTSGIGVTDTQYF.

The CDR3 coding sequence is TGTGCCTGGAGTAAAGGGCTGCTCGAGCAGTACTTC. Its protein is CAWSKGLLEQYF. The J gene is TRBJ2-7, the V gene TRBV30; D not resolved. Trimming took off 2 bases at V and 6 bases at J, with 11 bases between the two ends. CDR3 length equals 12 residues. CDR1 and CDR2 from the germline V gene are GTSNPN and SVGIG (reference sequence).

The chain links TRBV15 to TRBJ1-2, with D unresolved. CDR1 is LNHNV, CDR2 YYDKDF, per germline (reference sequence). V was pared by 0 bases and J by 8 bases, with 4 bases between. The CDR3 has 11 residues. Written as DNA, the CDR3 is TGTGCCACCAGCAGAGACGACGGCTACACCTTC. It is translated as CATSRDDGYTF.

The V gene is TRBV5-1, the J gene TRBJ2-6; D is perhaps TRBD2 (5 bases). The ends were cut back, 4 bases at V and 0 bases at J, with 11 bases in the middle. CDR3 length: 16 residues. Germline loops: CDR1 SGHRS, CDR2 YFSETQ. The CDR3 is CASSGGVISGANVLTF. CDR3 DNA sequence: TGCGCCAGCAGCGGAGGCGTAATCTCTGGGGCCAACGTCCTGACTTTC.

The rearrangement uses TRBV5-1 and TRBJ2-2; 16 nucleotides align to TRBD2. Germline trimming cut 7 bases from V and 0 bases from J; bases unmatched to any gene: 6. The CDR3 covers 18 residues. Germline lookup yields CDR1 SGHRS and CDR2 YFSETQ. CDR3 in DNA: TGCGCCAGCGGTAAGGGACTAGCGGGAGGGCCGAACACCGGGGAGCTGTTTTTT. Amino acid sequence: CASGKGLAGGPNTGELFF.

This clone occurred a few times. CDR3 coding DNA: TGCGCCAGCAGCTTGGCAGGCCAGGGGGTAGGAGAGCAGTACTTC. This translates into CASSLAGQGVGEQYF. This chain connects TRBV5-1 to TRBJ2-7; 7 bases are a match to TRBD1. In germline, CDR1 is SGHRS, CDR2 YFSETQ. The trim removed 0 bases at V and 7 bases at J, leaving 10 bases unmatched. CDR3 size: 15 residues.

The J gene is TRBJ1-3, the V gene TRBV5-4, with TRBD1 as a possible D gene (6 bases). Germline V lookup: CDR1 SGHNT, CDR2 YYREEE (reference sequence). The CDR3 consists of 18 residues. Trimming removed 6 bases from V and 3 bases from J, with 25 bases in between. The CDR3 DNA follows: TGTGCCAGCATCCCCGAGCGGGACACCGGTTCCTGTGGAAACACCATATATTTT. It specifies CASIPERDTGSCGNTIYF.

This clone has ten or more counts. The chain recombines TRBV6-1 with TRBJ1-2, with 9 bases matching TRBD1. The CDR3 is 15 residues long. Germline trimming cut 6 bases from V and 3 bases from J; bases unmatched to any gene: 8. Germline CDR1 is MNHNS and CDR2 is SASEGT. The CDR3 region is CASRTIQGAYYGYTF. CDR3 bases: TGTGCCAGCAGGACGATACAGGGGGCTTACTATGGCTACACCTTC.